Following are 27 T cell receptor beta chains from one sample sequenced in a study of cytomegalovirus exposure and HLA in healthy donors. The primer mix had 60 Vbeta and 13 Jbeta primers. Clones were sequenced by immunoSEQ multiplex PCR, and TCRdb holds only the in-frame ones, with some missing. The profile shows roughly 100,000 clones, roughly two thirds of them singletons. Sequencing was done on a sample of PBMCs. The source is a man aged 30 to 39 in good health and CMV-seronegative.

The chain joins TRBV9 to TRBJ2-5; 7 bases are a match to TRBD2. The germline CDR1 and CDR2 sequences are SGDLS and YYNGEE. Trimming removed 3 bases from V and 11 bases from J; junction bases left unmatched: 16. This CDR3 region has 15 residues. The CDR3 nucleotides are TGTGCCAGCAGCGGTTCCCTCGCGGGAGAAACTGGGCAGTACTTC. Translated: CASSGSLAGETGQYF.

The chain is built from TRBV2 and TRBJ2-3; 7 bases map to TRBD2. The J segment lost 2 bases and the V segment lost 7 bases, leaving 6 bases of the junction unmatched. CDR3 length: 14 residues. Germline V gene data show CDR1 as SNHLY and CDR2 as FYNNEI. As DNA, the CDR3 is TGTGCCAGCAATCGGGAGGCCTCCACAGATACGCAGTATTTT. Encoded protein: CASNREASTDTQYF.

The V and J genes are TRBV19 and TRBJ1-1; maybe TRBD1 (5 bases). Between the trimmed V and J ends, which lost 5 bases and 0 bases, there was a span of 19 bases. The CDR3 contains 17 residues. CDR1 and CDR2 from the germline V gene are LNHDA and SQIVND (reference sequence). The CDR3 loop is CASSPREGRSMNTEAFF. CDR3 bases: TGTGCCAGTAGTCCGAGAGAGGGGAGGTCCATGAACACTGAAGCTTTCTTT.

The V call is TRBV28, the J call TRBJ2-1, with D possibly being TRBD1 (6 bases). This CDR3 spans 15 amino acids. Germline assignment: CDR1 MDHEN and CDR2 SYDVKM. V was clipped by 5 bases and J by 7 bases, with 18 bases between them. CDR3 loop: CASSTFGDNRNEQFF. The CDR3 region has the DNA TGTGCCAGCAGTACGTTCGGGGACAATCGGAATGAGCAGTTCTTC.

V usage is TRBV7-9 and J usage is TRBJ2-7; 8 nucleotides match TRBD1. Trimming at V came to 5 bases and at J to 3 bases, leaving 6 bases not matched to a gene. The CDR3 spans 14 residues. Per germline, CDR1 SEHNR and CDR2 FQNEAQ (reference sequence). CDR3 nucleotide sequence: TGTGCCAGCAGCCCGGACAGGGTAGTCTACGAGCAGTACTTC. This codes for CASSPDRVVYEQYF.

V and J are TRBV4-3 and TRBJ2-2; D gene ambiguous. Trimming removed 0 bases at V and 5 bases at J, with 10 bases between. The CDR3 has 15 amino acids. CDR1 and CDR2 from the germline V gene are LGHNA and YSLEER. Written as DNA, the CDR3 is TGCGCCAGCAGCCAAGAAGCCGGGTTGACCGGGGAGCTGTTTTTT. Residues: CASSQEAGLTGELFF.

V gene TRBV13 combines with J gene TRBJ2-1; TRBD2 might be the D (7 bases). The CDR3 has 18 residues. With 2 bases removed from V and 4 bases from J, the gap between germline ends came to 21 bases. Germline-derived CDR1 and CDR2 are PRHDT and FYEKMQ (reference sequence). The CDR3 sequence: CASSLREGGRALYNEQFF. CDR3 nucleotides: TGTGCCAGCAGCTTAAGAGAAGGGGGGAGGGCGTTGTACAATGAGCAGTTCTTC.

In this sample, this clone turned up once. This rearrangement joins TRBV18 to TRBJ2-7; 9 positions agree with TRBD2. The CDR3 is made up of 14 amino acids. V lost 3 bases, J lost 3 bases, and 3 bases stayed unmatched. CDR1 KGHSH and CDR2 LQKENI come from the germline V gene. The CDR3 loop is CASSPIAGVYEQYF. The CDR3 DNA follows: TGTGCCAGCTCACCGATAGCGGGAGTCTACGAGCAGTACTTC.

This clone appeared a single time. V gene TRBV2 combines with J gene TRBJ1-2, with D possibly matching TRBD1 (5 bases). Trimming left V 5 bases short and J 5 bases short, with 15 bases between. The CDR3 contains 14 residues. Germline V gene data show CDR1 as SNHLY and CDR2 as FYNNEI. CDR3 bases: TGTGCCAGCAGTCCGCAGAGTGGGGGGTATGGCTACACCTTC. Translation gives CASSPQSGGYGYTF.

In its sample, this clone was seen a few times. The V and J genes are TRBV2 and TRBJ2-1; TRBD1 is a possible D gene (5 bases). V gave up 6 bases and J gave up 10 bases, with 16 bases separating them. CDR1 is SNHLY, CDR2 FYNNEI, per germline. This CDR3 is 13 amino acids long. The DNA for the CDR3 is TGTGCCAGCAGCTGGGGCAGGGATGACGAGCAGTTCTTC. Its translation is CASSWGRDDEQFF.

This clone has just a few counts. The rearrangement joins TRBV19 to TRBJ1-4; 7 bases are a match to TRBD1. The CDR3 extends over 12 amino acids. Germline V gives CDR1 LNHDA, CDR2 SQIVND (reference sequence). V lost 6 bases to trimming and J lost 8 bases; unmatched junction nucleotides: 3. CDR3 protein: CASRQQGEKLFF. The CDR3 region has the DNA TGTGCCAGTAGGCAACAGGGGGAAAAACTGTTTTTT.

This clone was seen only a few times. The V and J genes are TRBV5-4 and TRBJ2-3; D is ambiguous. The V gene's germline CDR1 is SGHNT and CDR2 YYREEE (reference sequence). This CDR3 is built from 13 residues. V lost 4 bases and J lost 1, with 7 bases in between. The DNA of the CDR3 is TGTGCCAGCAGCCAGGTAGGCACAGATACGCAGTATTTT. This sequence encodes CASSQVGTDTQYF.

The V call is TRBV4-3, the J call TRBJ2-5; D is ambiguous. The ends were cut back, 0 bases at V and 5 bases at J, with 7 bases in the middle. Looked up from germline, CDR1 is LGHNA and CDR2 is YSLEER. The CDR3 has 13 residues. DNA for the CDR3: TGCGCCAGCAGCCAAGAATTAATGGAGACCCAGTACTTC. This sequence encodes CASSQELMETQYF.

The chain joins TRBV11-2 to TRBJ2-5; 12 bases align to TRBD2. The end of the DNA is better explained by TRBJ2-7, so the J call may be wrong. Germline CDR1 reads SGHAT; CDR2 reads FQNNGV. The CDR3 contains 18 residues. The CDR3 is CASSSLLGLAGGPYEQYF. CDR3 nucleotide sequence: TGTGCCAGCAGCTCACTCTTAGGGCTAGCGGGAGGGCCCTACGAGCAGTACTTC.

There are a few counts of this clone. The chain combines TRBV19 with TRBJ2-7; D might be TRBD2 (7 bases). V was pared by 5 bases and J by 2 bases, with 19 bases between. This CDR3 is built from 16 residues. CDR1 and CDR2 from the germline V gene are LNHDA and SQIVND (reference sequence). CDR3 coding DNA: TGTGCCAGTAGTGTGCTGGGGGGGCTGGGGGCCTACGAGCAGTACTTC. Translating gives CASSVLGGLGAYEQYF. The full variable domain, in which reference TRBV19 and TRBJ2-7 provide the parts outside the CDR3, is DGGITQSPKYLFRKEGQNVTLSCEQNLNHDAMYWYRQDPGQGLRLIYYSQIVNDFQKGDIAEGYSVSREKKESFPLTVTSAQKNPTAFYLCASSVLGGLGAYEQYFGPGTRLTVT.

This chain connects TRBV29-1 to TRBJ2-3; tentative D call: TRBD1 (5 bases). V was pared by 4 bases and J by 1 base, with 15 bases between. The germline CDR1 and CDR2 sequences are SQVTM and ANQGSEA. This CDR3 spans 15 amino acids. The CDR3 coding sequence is TGCAGCGTTGGGGTAAGGGGAAAGGGCACAGATACGCAGTATTTT. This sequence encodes CSVGVRGKGTDTQYF.

Here the CDR3 reads CASSLGTSGSGWETQYF. As DNA, the CDR3 is TGTGCCAGCAGCTTGGGGACTAGCGGGAGCGGCTGGGAGACCCAGTACTTC. This chain joins TRBV11-2 and TRBJ2-5; TRBD2 matches 14 bases. The ends lost 3 bases at V and 5 bases at J; junction bases unmatched: 8. From germline, CDR1 is SGHAT and CDR2 FQNNGV. The CDR3 totals 17 residues.

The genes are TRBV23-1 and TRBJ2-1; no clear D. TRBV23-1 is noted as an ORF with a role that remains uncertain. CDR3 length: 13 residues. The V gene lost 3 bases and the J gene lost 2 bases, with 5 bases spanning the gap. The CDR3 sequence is CASSQSAYNEQFF. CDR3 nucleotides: TGCGCCAGCAGTCAGAGTGCCTACAATGAGCAGTTCTTC.

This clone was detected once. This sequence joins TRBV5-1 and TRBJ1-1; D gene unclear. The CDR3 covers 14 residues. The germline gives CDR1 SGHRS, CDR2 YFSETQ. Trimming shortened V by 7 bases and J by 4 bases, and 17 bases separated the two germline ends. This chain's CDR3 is CASSGGRPGTEAFF. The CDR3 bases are TGCGCCAGCTCGGGAGGACGGCCGGGCACTGAAGCTTTCTTT.

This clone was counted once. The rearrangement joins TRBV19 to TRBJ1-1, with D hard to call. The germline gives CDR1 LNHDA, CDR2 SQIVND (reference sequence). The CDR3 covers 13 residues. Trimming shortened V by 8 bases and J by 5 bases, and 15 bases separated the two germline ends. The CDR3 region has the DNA TGTGCCAGTCACCGGGATCAAAGGACTGAAGCTTTCTTT. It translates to CASHRDQRTEAFF.

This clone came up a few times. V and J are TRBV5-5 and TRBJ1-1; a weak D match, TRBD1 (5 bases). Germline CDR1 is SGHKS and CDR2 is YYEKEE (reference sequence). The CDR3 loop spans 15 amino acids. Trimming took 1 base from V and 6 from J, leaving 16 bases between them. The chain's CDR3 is CASSLIGPGGAEAFF. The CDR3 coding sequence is TGTGCCAGCAGCTTGATAGGACCGGGGGGGGCTGAAGCTTTCTTT.

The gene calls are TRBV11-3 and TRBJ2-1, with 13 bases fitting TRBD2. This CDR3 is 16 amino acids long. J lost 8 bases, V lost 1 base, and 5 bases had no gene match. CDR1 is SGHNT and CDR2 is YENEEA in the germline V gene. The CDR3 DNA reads TGTGCCAGCAGCTTAGGAACTAGCGGGGGGGGAGATGAGCAGTTCTTC. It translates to CASSLGTSGGGDEQFF.

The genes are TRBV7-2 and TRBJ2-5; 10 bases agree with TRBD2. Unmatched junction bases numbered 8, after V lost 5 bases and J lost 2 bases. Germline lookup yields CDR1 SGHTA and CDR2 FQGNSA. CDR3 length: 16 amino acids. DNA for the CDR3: TGTGCCAGCAGCCTTTCGACTAGCGGGCCTCAAGAGACCCAGTACTTC. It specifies CASSLSTSGPQETQYF.

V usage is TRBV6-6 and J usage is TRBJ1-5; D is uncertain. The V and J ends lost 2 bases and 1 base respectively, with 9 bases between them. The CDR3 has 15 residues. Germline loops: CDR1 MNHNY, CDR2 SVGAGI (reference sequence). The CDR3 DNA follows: TGTGCCAGCAGTTACGAGGGCCTGAGCAATCAGCCCCAGCATTTT. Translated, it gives CASSYEGLSNQPQHF.

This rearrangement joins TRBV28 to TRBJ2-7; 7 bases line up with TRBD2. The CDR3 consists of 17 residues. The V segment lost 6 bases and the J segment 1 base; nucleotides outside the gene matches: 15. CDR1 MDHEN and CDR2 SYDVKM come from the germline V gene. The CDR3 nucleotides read TGTGCCAGCAGGGGGGGGAGAACACCAATTTTATCCTACGAGCAGTACTTC. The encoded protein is CASRGGRTPILSYEQYF.

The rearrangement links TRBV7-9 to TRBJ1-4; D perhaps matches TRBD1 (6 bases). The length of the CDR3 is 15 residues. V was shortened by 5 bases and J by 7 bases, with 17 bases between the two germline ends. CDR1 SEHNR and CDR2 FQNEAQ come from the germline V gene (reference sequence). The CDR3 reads CASSAHRADSEKLFF. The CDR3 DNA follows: TGTGCCAGCAGCGCCCACAGGGCGGATAGTGAAAAACTGTTTTTT.

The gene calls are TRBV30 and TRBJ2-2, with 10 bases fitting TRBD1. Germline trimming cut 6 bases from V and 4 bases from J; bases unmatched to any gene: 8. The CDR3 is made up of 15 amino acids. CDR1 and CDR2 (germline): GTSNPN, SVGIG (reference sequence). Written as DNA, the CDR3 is TGTGCCTGCCCTGATCGGACAGGGGGCACCGGGGAGCTGTTTTTT. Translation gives CACPDRTGGTGELFF.